This T cell receptor (beta chain) came from a study of shared clonotypes between healthy human individuals. On this clone itself: One junction end does not reproduce the germline sequence, and a read error may be involved.

The CDR3 sequence is 14 residues long. CDR1 and CDR2 (germline): MNHEY, SMNVEV (reference sequence). At the deep level, the assay was run. Profiling relied on immunoSEQ multiplex PCR, and the TCRdb table lists in-frame clones only, not all of them. The sample includes 2 million to 3 million clones, approximately 93% seen only once; the top ten take more than 0.35%. The study drew all its donors from Caucasian adults living in Nashville, Tennessee. Sequenced input: naive CD4+ T cells from PBMCs. The subset denotes: CD45RA+ positively selected. The V and J genes are TRBV27 and TRBJ1-4; D not certain. This sequence was found in a man between 18 and 29 years old in good health. Some clones in this sample may be carry-over from other donors' samples. CDR3 in amino acids: CAGSSRRLREKLFF. CDR3 in DNA: TGTGCCGGCAGTTCCAGGCGGCTTAGGGAAAAACTGTTTTTT. The full variable domain, completed using reference TRBV27 and TRBJ1-4, is EAQVTQNPRYLITVTGKKLTVTCSQNMNHEYMSWYRQDPGLGLRQIYYSMNVEVTDKGDVPEGYKVSRKEKRNFPLILESPSPNQTSLYFCAGSSRRLREKLFFGSGTQLSVL.